These T cell receptor beta chains were read from a single sample in a study of blood T cell repertoires in COVID-19. The protocol was immunoSEQ multiplex PCR, while the TCRdb copy is restricted to in-frame clones and leaves out a portion. The sample has about 140,000 clones; under 85% are singletons. Sequences were obtained from peripheral blood. Every receptor here comes from a woman aged 80 or older in a cohort sampled during active or convalescent COVID-19. Each CDR3 is given with its conserved first and last residue. The order of the fields is V gene, D gene, clone size, J gene, CDR3 protein, CDR3 DNA. The D gene is left open where the match is weak. Expanded clones are given a class, and other clones once, few, many or no size at all.

V: TRBV7-3; D: TRBD2; size: NA; J: TRBJ2-3; CDR3: CASGAGGPSDTQYF; DNA: TGTGCCAGCGGAGCGGGGGGGCCTTCAGATACGCAGTATTTT
V: TRBV5-8; D: NA; size: NA; J: TRBJ2-5; CDR3: CASSLGGSQETQYF; DNA: TGTGCCAGCAGCTTGGGAGGTAGTCAAGAGACCCAGTACTTC
V: TRBV7-9; D: TRBD1; size: many; J: TRBJ2-1; CDR3: CASSFPGQGGEQFF; DNA: TGTGCCAGCAGCTTCCCGGGACAGGGCGGGGAGCAGTTCTTC
V: TRBV7-9; D: TRBD1; size: NA; J: TRBJ1-2; CDR3: CASSLGGGQGPNYGYTF; DNA: TGTGCCAGCAGCTTAGGAGGGGGACAGGGTCCTAACTATGGCTACACCTTC
V: TRBV18; D: NA; size: few; J: TRBJ1-2; CDR3: CASSPRPGNYGYTF; DNA: TGTGCCAGCTCACCACGCCCAGGGAACTATGGCTACACCTTC
V: TRBV30; D: TRBD2; size: NA; J: TRBJ2-5; CDR3: CAWDGNGGAKETQYF; DNA: TGTGCCTGGGACGGAAACGGGGGGGCCAAAGAGACCCAGTACTTC
V: TRBV11-2; D: TRBD2; size: NA; J: TRBJ2-3; CDR3: CASRGRTSGASDTQYF; DNA: TGTGCCAGCAGGGGAAGGACTAGCGGGGCCTCGGATACGCAGTATTTT
V: TRBV5-5; D: TRBD2; size: NA; J: TRBJ2-2; CDR3: CASSQPAGAGELFF; DNA: TGTGCCAGCAGCCAACCGGCGGGGGCCGGGGAGCTGTTTTTT
V: TRBV9; D: NA; size: NA; J: TRBJ2-1; CDR3: CASSETGTMDGEQFF; DNA: TGTGCCAGCAGCGAGACCGGGACAATGGATGGTGAGCAGTTCTTC
V: TRBV29-1; D: TRBD1; size: NA; J: TRBJ1-1; CDR3: CSFIRGTNTEAFF; DNA: TGCAGTTTTATCAGGGGGACCAACACTGAAGCTTTCTTT
V: TRBV3-1/TRBV3-2; D: NA; size: NA; J: TRBJ1-1; CDR3: CASRRTENTEAFF; DNA: TGTGCCAGCAGGCGGACAGAGAACACTGAAGCTTTCTTT
V: TRBV15; D: NA; size: NA; J: TRBJ2-3; CDR3: CATSSLDTRTQYF; DNA: TGTGCCACCAGCAGCTTGGACACACGAACGCAGTATTTT
V: TRBV7-2; D: TRBD1; size: once; J: TRBJ1-2; CDR3: CASSFTGASGGYTF; DNA: TGTGCCAGCAGCTTCACAGGGGCTTCGGGCGGCTACACCTTC
V: TRBV10-3; D: TRBD2; size: NA; J: TRBJ2-3; CDR3: CAISVAGGHTDTQYF; DNA: TGTGCCATCAGCGTAGCGGGGGGTCACACAGATACGCAGTATTTT
V: TRBV28; D: NA; size: NA; J: TRBJ1-6; CDR3: CASSGDTWNRPRYSPLHF; DNA: TGTGCCAGCAGTGGGGATACATGGAACAGGCCCCGATATTCACCCCTCCACTTT
V: TRBV27; D: NA; size: NA; J: TRBJ2-2; CDR3: CASSLDQGGTGELFF; DNA: TGTGCCAGCAGTTTGGACCAAGGCGGGACCGGGGAGCTGTTTTTT
V: TRBV7-9; D: NA; size: NA; J: TRBJ1-1; CDR3: CASSPPKYMNTEAFF; DNA: TGTGCCAGCAGCCCCCCGAAGTACATGAACACTGAAGCTTTCTTT
V: TRBV3-1/TRBV3-2; D: TRBD2; size: NA; J: TRBJ2-3; CDR3: CASSQYGLATGTDTQYF; DNA: TGTGCCAGCAGCCAATACGGACTAGCGACCGGCACAGATACGCAGTATTTT
V: TRBV6-5; D: NA; size: NA; J: TRBJ2-3; CDR3: CASTGEDNTDTQYF; DNA: TGTGCCAGCACGGGGGAGGATAACACAGATACGCAGTATTTT
V: TRBV21-1; D: NA; size: NA; J: TRBJ2-2; CDR3: CASIQGATGELFF; DNA: TGTGCCAGCATCCAGGGGGCAACCGGGGAGCTGTTTTTT
V: TRBV29-1; D: TRBD1; size: NA; J: TRBJ1-1; CDR3: CSVGTRGRVNTEAFF; DNA: TGCAGCGTTGGGACCAGGGGGCGAGTGAACACTGAAGCTTTCTTT
V: TRBV28; D: TRBD2; size: NA; J: TRBJ2-1; CDR3: CASSASGGMYNEQFF; DNA: TGTGCCAGCAGCGCCAGCGGGGGGATGTACAATGAGCAGTTCTTC
V: TRBV7-8; D: NA; size: NA; J: TRBJ1-4; CDR3: CASSLDRGGWEKLFF; DNA: TGTGCCAGCAGCTTAGACCGGGGAGGGTGGGAAAAACTGTTTTTT
V: TRBV3-1/TRBV3-2; D: TRBD2; size: once; J: TRBJ2-1; CDR3: CASSQRLAGAFVNNEQFF; DNA: TGTGCCAGCAGCCAACGCCTAGCGGGGGCTTTCGTCAACAATGAGCAGTTCTTC
V: TRBV3-1/TRBV3-2; D: NA; size: NA; J: TRBJ1-2; CDR3: CASRVTGEEGYTF; DNA: TGTGCCAGCAGAGTCACCGGCGAGGAGGGCTACACCTTC
V: TRBV30; D: TRBD1; size: NA; J: TRBJ1-2; CDR3: CAWRWTGEGYGYTF; DNA: TGTGCCTGGAGATGGACAGGGGAGGGCTATGGCTACACCTTC
V: TRBV5-4; D: TRBD2; size: NA; J: TRBJ2-5; CDR3: CASSPGGGAGVETQYF; DNA: TGTGCCAGCAGCCCGGGTGGGGGAGCGGGGGTAGAGACCCAGTACTTC
V: TRBV2; D: NA; size: once; J: TRBJ1-3; CDR3: CASDPLDPSGNTIYF; DNA: TGTGCCAGCGATCCACTAGACCCCTCTGGAAACACCATATATTTT
V: TRBV30; D: TRBD1; size: NA; J: TRBJ1-2; CDR3: CAWSLDRRYGYTF; DNA: TGTGCCTGGAGCCTGGACAGGCGCTATGGCTACACCTTC
V: TRBV6-1; D: NA; size: NA; J: TRBJ1-5; CDR3: CASSVSRVPFRSSNQPQHF; DNA: TGTGCCAGCAGTGTAAGCAGGGTCCCTTTCAGATCGAGCAATCAGCCCCAGCATTTT
V: TRBV7-3; D: TRBD2; size: NA; J: TRBJ2-3; CDR3: CASSSTSGGAGDTQYF; DNA: TGTGCCAGCAGCTCCACTAGCGGGGGGGCCGGAGATACGCAGTATTTT
V: TRBV4-3; D: NA; size: NA; J: TRBJ1-2; CDR3: CASSQVHTNYGYTF; DNA: TGCGCCAGCAGCCAAGTACATACGAACTATGGCTACACCTTC
V: TRBV7-2; D: TRBD1; size: NA; J: TRBJ2-5; CDR3: CASSLGSTGVQETQYF; DNA: TGTGCCAGCAGCTTAGGGAGTACAGGGGTCCAAGAGACCCAGTACTTC
V: TRBV5-6; D: NA; size: NA; J: TRBJ2-1; CDR3: CASSPLVDLGNEQFF; DNA: TGTGCCAGCAGCCCACTCGTGGATCTAGGCAATGAGCAGTTCTTC
V: TRBV30; D: NA; size: NA; J: TRBJ2-5; CDR3: CAWSASRQFRETQYF; DNA: TGTGCCTGGAGTGCCAGCAGACAATTTCGGGAGACCCAGTACTTC
V: TRBV18; D: NA; size: NA; J: TRBJ2-2; CDR3: CASSPSAVGELFF; DNA: TGTGCCAGCTCACCATCGGCGGTCGGGGAGCTGTTTTTT
V: TRBV11-2; D: NA; size: NA; J: TRBJ1-2; CDR3: CASSFRGNYGYTF; DNA: TGTGCCAGCAGCTTTAGGGGTAACTATGGCTACACCTTC
V: TRBV5-4; D: NA; size: NA; J: TRBJ2-4; CDR3: CASSFYGGDKNIQYF; DNA: TGTGCCAGCAGCTTCTACGGGGGTGACAAAAACATTCAGTACTTC
V: TRBV7-8; D: NA; size: NA; J: TRBJ2-7; CDR3: CASSRAAAYEQYF; DNA: TGTGCCAGCAGCCGGGCCGCCGCCTACGAGCAGTACTTC
V: TRBV7-9; D: NA; size: NA; J: TRBJ1-1; CDR3: CASSSPGGMNTEAFF; DNA: TGTGCCAGCAGCTCTCCCGGGGGAATGAACACTGAAGCTTTCTTT
V: TRBV6-5; D: TRBD2; size: NA; J: TRBJ2-5; CDR3: CASRPLADPRTQYF; DNA: TGTGCCAGCAGGCCGCTAGCGGACCCAAGAACCCAGTACTTC
V: TRBV19; D: NA; size: NA; J: TRBJ1-1; CDR3: CASKGDYNTEAFF; DNA: TGTGCCAGTAAGGGAGACTACAACACTGAAGCTTTCTTT
V: TRBV13; D: NA; size: NA; J: TRBJ1-2; CDR3: CASSLGQDNYGYTF; DNA: TGTGCCAGCAGCTTAGGTCAGGATAACTATGGCTACACCTTC
V: TRBV18; D: NA; size: NA; J: TRBJ1-4; CDR3: CASSDKTTGREKLFF; DNA: TGTGCCAGCTCAGACAAGACGACGGGGAGGGAAAAACTGTTTTTT
V: TRBV6-6; D: NA; size: NA; J: TRBJ1-4; CDR3: CASSIIHATNEKLFF; DNA: TGTGCCAGCAGTATTATACACGCAACTAATGAAAAACTGTTTTTT
V: TRBV7-6; D: TRBD1; size: NA; J: TRBJ2-1; CDR3: CASSLLTGAFSYNEQFF; DNA: TGTGCCAGCAGCCTCCTCACAGGGGCCTTCTCCTACAATGAGCAGTTCTTC